The sequence of this TCR beta chain was determined in a study of shared clonotypes between healthy human individuals. At the level of the study: The study drew on a couple of women and a few men aged 18 to 49 as donors. General study findings and limits: Sample collection involved blood only; tissue repertoires are likely different.

On this clone: Its antigen is unidentified.

The donor population consisted of healthy HIV-negative adults with no recent acute infections or vaccinations. The donors, all of them Caucasian adults, lived in Nashville, Tennessee. Germline-derived CDR1 and CDR2 are LGHNA and YSLEER. The CDR3 has 16 residues. The germline V and J ends were trimmed by 0 bases and 2 bases, with 12 bases remaining between them. The assay was immunoSEQ multiplex PCR, and TCRdb's table has in-frame clones only and misses some. The sample has 490,000 or so clones, 76% seen once; the top ten hold approximately 12%. The clonotype was recovered from a woman between 40 and 50 years old in good health. Some clones in this sample may be carry-over from other donors' samples. The J gene is TRBJ2-3, the V gene TRBV4-3, with D perhaps matching TRBD1 or TRBD2 (5 bases each). Sequencing was performed on PBMCs. The CDR3 is CASSQDGGRDTDTQYF. DNA for the CDR3: TGCGCCAGCAGCCAAGATGGGGGTCGGGACACAGATACGCAGTATTTT.